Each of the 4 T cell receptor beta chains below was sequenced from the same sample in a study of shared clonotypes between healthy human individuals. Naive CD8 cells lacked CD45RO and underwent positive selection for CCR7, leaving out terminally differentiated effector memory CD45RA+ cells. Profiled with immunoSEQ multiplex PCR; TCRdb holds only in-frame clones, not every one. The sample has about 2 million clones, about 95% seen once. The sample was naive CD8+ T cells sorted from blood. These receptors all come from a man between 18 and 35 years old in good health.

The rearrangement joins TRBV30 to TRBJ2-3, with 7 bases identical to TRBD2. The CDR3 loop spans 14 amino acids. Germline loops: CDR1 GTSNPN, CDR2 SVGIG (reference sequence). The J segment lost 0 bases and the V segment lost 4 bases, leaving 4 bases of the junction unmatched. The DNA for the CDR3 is TGTGCCTGGAATAAGGGAGGGAGCACAGATACGCAGTATTTT. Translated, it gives CAWNKGGSTDTQYF.

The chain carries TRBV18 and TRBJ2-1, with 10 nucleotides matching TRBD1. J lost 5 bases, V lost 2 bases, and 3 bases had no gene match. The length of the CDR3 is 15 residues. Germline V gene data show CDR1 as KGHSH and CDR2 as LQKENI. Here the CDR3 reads CASSPGTGVHNEQFF. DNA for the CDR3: TGTGCCAGCTCACCAGGGACAGGGGTTCACAATGAGCAGTTCTTC.

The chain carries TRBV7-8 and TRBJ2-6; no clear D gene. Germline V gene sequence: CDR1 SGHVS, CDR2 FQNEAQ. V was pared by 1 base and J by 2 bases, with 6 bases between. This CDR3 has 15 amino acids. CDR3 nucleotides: TGTGCCAGCAGCTTAGGGGTGACTGGGGCCAACGTCCTGACTTTC. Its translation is CASSLGVTGANVLTF.

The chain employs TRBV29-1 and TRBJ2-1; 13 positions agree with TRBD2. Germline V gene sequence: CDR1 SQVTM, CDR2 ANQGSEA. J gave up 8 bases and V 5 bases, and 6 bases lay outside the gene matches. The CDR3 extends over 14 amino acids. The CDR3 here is CSVRTSGRGDEQFF. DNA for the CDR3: TGCAGCGTTCGGACTAGCGGGAGAGGGGATGAGCAGTTCTTC.